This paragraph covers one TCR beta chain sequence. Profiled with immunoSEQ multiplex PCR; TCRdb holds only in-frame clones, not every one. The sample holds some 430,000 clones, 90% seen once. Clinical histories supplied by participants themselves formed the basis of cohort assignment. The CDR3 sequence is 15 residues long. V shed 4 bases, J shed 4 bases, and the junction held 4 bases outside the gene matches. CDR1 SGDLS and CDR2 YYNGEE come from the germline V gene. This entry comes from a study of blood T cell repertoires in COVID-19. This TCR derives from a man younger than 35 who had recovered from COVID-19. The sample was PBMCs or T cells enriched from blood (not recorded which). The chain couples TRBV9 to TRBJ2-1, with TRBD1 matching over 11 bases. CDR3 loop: CASSIGQGAYNEQFF. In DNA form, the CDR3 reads TGTGCCAGCAGCATCGGACAGGGGGCGTACAATGAGCAGTTCTTC.